The 23 T cell receptor beta chains listed next were all sequenced from one sample in a study of beta chain features in type 1 diabetes. The antigens for these receptors are not known. Points from the study as a whole: In all four CD4+ subsets, TCRB CDR3 length was significantly, moderately reduced in type 1 diabetes.

Reverse transcription of all isolated RNA meant that expressed TCRB transcripts were sequenced. The table came from immunoSEQ multiplex PCR; TCRdb's copy has only in-frame clones and leaves some out. The sample has roughly 300,000 clones; roughly 13% are singletons. Source material: naive CD4+ T cells from blood. All receptors come from a man younger than 45 with type 1 diabetes.

This chain joins TRBV29-1 and TRBJ2-7; possible D gene TRBD2, 6 bases. The CDR3 contains 14 residues. The V gene's germline CDR1 is SQVTM and CDR2 ANQGSEA. V was clipped by 1 base and J by 4 bases, with 14 bases between them. Written as DNA, the CDR3 is TGCAGCGTTGAAGTTCGGGGGAGCCCTTACGAGCAGTACTTC. It codes for CSVEVRGSPYEQYF.

The J gene is TRBJ1-1, the V gene TRBV28; D is unclear. CDR1 MDHEN and CDR2 SYDVKM come from the germline V gene. The CDR3 extends over 11 amino acids. V lost 4 bases to trimming and J lost 7 bases, with 7 bases between them. CDR3: CASSSSLEAFF. The CDR3 region has the DNA TGTGCCAGCAGTTCTTCTCTTGAAGCTTTCTTT.

This clone was found a few times. This chain links TRBV14 with TRBJ2-5; 9 nucleotides match TRBD1. The end of the DNA is better explained by TRBJ2-7, so the J call may be wrong. Germline CDR1 SGHDN, CDR2 FVKESK. The CDR3 length is 17 residues. The CDR3 DNA reads TGTGCCAGCAGCCAAGCCACCATGGGACAGGGTTCTTACGAGCAGTACTTC. It is translated as CASSQATMGQGSYEQYF.

This clone was seen a few times. The V call is TRBV11-2, the J call TRBJ2-7; D uncertain. Germline V gene data show CDR1 as SGHAT and CDR2 as FQNNGV. Trimming left V 1 base short and J 3 bases short, with 7 bases between. This CDR3 region has 13 residues. CDR3 nucleotide sequence: TGTGCCAGCAGCTTAGGAGTTTACTACGAGCAGTACTTC. Encoded protein: CASSLGVYYEQYF.

The chain employs TRBV9 and TRBJ2-3; 8 positions match TRBD2. CDR3 length: 19 residues. Germline V gives CDR1 SGDLS, CDR2 YYNGEE. After removal of 0 bases from V and 1 base from J, the junction contained 13 bases not matched to a gene. The chain's CDR3 is CASSVEGTRDLYGTDTQYF. Written as DNA, the CDR3 is TGTGCCAGCAGCGTAGAGGGGACTAGAGACCTCTACGGCACAGATACGCAGTATTTT. Complete variable domain (other parts from reference TRBV9 and TRBJ2-3): DSGVTQTPKHLITATGQRVTLRCSPRSGDLSVYWYQQSLDQGLQFLIQYYNGEERAKGNILERFSAQQFPDLHSELNLSSLELGDSALYFCASSVEGTRDLYGTDTQYFGPGTRLTVL.

This clone was seen only a few times. The chain has TRBV10-3 and TRBJ2-7; TRBD1 aligns across 10 bases. There are 15 residues in the CDR3. With V trimmed by 10 bases and J by 6 bases, 15 bases remained unmatched. The V gene's germline CDR1 is ENHRY and CDR2 SYGVKD. The CDR3 sequence is CATQGWGQGLVEQYF. The CDR3 coding sequence is TGTGCCACCCAAGGGTGGGGACAGGGGTTGGTCGAGCAGTACTTC.

This clone has a handful of counts. The chain carries TRBV5-1 and TRBJ2-1; D not resolved. CDR1 and CDR2 (germline): SGHRS, YFSETQ. This CDR3 comprises 13 residues. Between the trimmed V and J ends, which lost 4 bases and 6 bases, there was a span of 11 bases. CDR3 in DNA: TGCGCCAGCAGCGGGCCGTCCCGCAATGAGCAGTTCTTC. Amino acid sequence: CASSGPSRNEQFF.

This clone was counted between two and nine times. This chain links TRBV30 with TRBJ1-5, with D unclear. V was clipped by 0 bases and J by 3 bases, with 6 bases between them. The length of the CDR3 is 13 residues. The germline V gene has CDR1 GTSNPN and CDR2 SVGIG (reference sequence). The CDR3, as DNA: TGTGCCTGGAGTGTACGGGTCAATCAGCCCCAGCATTTT. Translated: CAWSVRVNQPQHF.

The chain joins TRBV4-3 to TRBJ1-2; D unresolved. CDR3 length: 15 residues. Germline lookup yields CDR1 LGHNA and CDR2 YSLEER. V lost 2 bases, J lost 2 bases, and 12 bases lay in between. For the CDR3, the DNA is TGCGCCAGCAGCCAAATGACCGCGGTGAACTATGGCTACACCTTC. Amino acids: CASSQMTAVNYGYTF.

The genes are TRBV25-1 and TRBJ1-5; 8 positions match TRBD1. CDR1 is MGHDK, CDR2 SYGVNS, per germline. This CDR3 has 16 amino acids. V shed 8 bases and J 3 bases; nucleotides not matched to a gene: 12. CDR3 DNA: TGTGCCAGCGCCGGACAGGGCGCGCCTTTCAATCAGCCCCAGCATTTT. This gives the protein CASAGQGAPFNQPQHF.

This clone has more than one count but fewer than ten. This CDR3 is also generated by other DNA sequences in the sample. J is TRBJ2-7 and V is TRBV5-1; D might be TRBD1 (6 bases). V was shortened by 3 bases and J by 0 bases, with 10 bases between the two germline ends. The germline V gene encodes CDR1 SGHRS and CDR2 YFSETQ. This CDR3 comprises 14 residues. The CDR3, as DNA: TGCGCCAGCAGCTCGACAGGACCCTCCTACGAGCAGTACTTC. Its protein product is CASSSTGPSYEQYF.

The CDR3 here is CASSLGTGGIRETQYF. CDR3 nucleotides: TGTGCCAGCAGCTTAGGGACAGGGGGCATTCGAGAGACCCAGTACTTC. The chain employs TRBV13 and TRBJ2-5; TRBD1 matches 10 bases. The length of the CDR3 is 16 residues. Germline CDR1 is PRHDT and CDR2 is FYEKMQ (reference sequence). V lost 0 bases, J lost 4 bases, and 5 bases stayed unmatched. The whole variable domain, remainder taken from reference TRBV13 and TRBJ2-5, is AAGVIQSPRHLIKEKRETATLKCYPIPRHDTVYWYQQGPGQDPQFLISFYEKMQSDKGSIPDRFSAQQFSDYHSELNMSSLELGDSALYFCASSLGTGGIRETQYFGPGTRLLVL.

The J gene is TRBJ2-5, the V gene TRBV7-9; D is unresolved. This CDR3 is 15 amino acids long. Trimming shortened V by 1 base and J by 5 bases, and 14 bases separated the two germline ends. CDR1 and CDR2 from the germline V gene are SEHNR and FQNEAQ (reference sequence). CDR3 in amino acids: CASSLVLESRETQYF. CDR3 bases: TGTGCCAGCAGCTTAGTCCTAGAGAGTCGCGAGACCCAGTACTTC.

This clone turned up a few times. The chain uses TRBV4-2 and TRBJ1-4; perhaps TRBD1 as D (5 bases). With 3 bases removed from V and 7 bases from J, the gap between germline ends came to 15 bases. The CDR3 extends over 15 amino acids. CDR1 LGHNA and CDR2 YNFKEQ come from the germline V gene. The CDR3 nucleotides read TGTGCCAGCAGCCAGGAGGGTGGGGCCGGTGAAAAACTGTTTTTT. This gives the protein CASSQEGGAGEKLFF.

This clone was picked up a small number of times. The chain is built from TRBV7-2 and TRBJ2-1; perhaps TRBD2 as D (5 bases). V was trimmed by 4 bases and J by 7 bases, leaving 14 bases between them. CDR1 is SGHTA and CDR2 is FQGNSA in the germline V gene. The CDR3 sequence is 14 residues long. The CDR3 sequence: CASSSRGRLNEQFF. Here the CDR3 DNA reads TGTGCCAGCAGCTCTCGGGGTCGTCTGAATGAGCAGTTCTTC.

This clone was observed a handful of times. This chain joins TRBV6-6 and TRBJ2-3; 9 nucleotides align to TRBD2. With 5 bases clipped from V and 0 bases from J, the junction kept 6 bases outside the gene matches. Per germline, CDR1 MNHNY and CDR2 SVGAGI (reference sequence). There are 16 residues in the CDR3. CDR3 coding DNA: TGTGCCAGCAGTCCTAAGCGGGGGGCTAGCACAGATACGCAGTATTTT. This encodes CASSPKRGASTDTQYF.

The V and J genes are TRBV5-1 and TRBJ2-7, with TRBD1 as a possible D gene (6 bases). The CDR3 covers 12 residues. V was pared by 4 bases and J by 3 bases, with 8 bases between. Germline CDR1 is SGHRS and CDR2 is YFSETQ. CDR3 region: CASSKDSYEQYF. The CDR3 DNA is TGCGCCAGCAGCAAGGACAGCTACGAGCAGTACTTC.

The chain combines TRBV5-1 with TRBJ2-7; 8 nucleotides agree with TRBD2. Per germline, CDR1 SGHRS and CDR2 YFSETQ. The CDR3 is 16 residues long. V shed 5 bases and J 3 bases; nucleotides not matched to a gene: 13. The CDR3 here is CASRWGIISGIYEQYF. The CDR3 DNA reads TGCGCCAGCAGGTGGGGGATTATTAGCGGGATCTACGAGCAGTACTTC.

This clone was picked up a small number of times. V is TRBV5-1 and J is TRBJ2-2, with TRBD1 identical over 7 bases. V lost 3 bases and J lost 0; bases outside the gene matches: 5. The germline V gene has CDR1 SGHRS and CDR2 YFSETQ. The CDR3 has 16 residues. The CDR3 loop is CASSYWTGANTGELFF. CDR3 coding DNA: TGCGCCAGCAGCTACTGGACAGGCGCGAACACCGGGGAGCTGTTTTTT.

This clone showed up just a few times. The V gene is TRBV5-4, the J gene TRBJ2-5, with 9 nucleotides matching TRBD1. There are 16 residues in the CDR3. Per the germline V gene, CDR1 is SGHNT and CDR2 is YYREEE (reference sequence). V lost 5 bases, J lost 0 bases, and 8 bases stayed unmatched. This chain's CDR3 is CASRYGTGPYQETQYF. The CDR3 DNA reads TGTGCCAGCAGATACGGGACAGGGCCGTACCAAGAGACCCAGTACTTC.

This clone showed up just a few times. V gene TRBV30 combines with J gene TRBJ2-7, with 9 bases identical to TRBD2. Germline CDR1 reads GTSNPN; CDR2 reads SVGIG (reference sequence). The CDR3 loop spans 15 amino acids. V lost 2 bases to trimming and J lost 2 bases; unmatched junction nucleotides: 7. Here the CDR3 reads CAWSLPRLAAYEQYF. CDR3 in DNA: TGTGCCTGGAGTTTACCTCGACTAGCGGCCTACGAGCAGTACTTC. The variable domain in full, completed from reference TRBV30 and TRBJ2-7, reads SQTIHQWPATLVQPVGSPLSLECTVEGTSNPNLYWYRQAAGRGLQLLFYSVGIGQISSEVPQNLSASRPQDRQFILSSKKLLLSDSGFYLCAWSLPRLAAYEQYFGPGTRLTVT.

The chain recombines TRBV10-3 with TRBJ2-5, with D hard to call. V lost 0 bases and J lost 1, with 6 bases in between. The CDR3 has 14 residues. CDR1 ENHRY and CDR2 SYGVKD come from the germline V gene. In DNA form, the CDR3 reads TGTGCCATCAGTGAGTCCAACACCCAAGAGACCCAGTACTTC. Amino acid sequence: CAISESNTQETQYF.

The chain joins TRBV29-1 to TRBJ1-1, with D possibly matching TRBD1 (6 bases). Germline CDR1 is SQVTM and CDR2 is ANQGSEA. The V end was cut by 4 bases, the J end by 1 base, with 10 bases between. This CDR3 has 13 residues. The CDR3 loop reads CSVVGGGNTEAFF. The CDR3 DNA follows: TGCAGCGTTGTAGGGGGGGGGAACACTGAAGCTTTCTTT.